These T cell receptor beta chains were read from a single sample in a study of cytomegalovirus exposure and HLA in healthy donors. Some clones are missing from TCRdb's copy, which holds only in-frame ones; the method was immunoSEQ multiplex PCR. Altogether some 87,000 clones are present, less than 65% being singletons, with the ten largest covering 4.5% to 5.5%. Sample: PBMCs. The receptors come from a woman aged 25 to 39 in good health and CMV-seropositive. Each CDR3 is given with its conserved first and last residue. Each record gives: D gene, V gene, CDR3 protein. D genes are given only for firm matches.

D: .
V: TRBV7-6
CDR3: CASSALQGSTYEQYF

D: .
V: TRBV6-5
CDR3: CASSYRTTGYTGELFF

D: .
V: TRBV27
CDR3: CASRPRGALSGNTIYF

D: TRBD1
V: TRBV4-2
CDR3: CASSPGQGAGYTF

D: TRBD1
V: TRBV6-1
CDR3: CASSDGMTGAGAFF

D: .
V: TRBV28
CDR3: CASSPYGQNSNQPQHF

D: .
V: TRBV5-4
CDR3: CASSLEASYGYTF

D: .
V: TRBV7-9
CDR3: CSSSPTVREANYGYTF

D: TRBD1
V: TRBV6-6
CDR3: CAINRGNTDTQYF

D: TRBD2
V: TRBV7-9
CDR3: CSSSLVGGIGTYEQYF

D: TRBD1
V: TRBV5-1
CDR3: CASSRQGMFHEQYF

D: TRBD2
V: TRBV11-3
CDR3: CASSLWGGSSYEQYF

D: TRBD2
V: TRBV19
CDR3: CASIGGVQLDEQFF

D: .
V: TRBV4-1
CDR3: CASSHGPPGTPLRGDNSPLHF

D: .
V: TRBV5-1
CDR3: CASSLQGFGETQYF

D: TRBD1
V: TRBV5-6
CDR3: CASSLDAGTGLTF

D: TRBD2
V: TRBV6-6
CDR3: CASSLRPGLEGDTQYF

D: TRBD1
V: TRBV27
CDR3: CASSFQGASNQPQHF

D: .
V: TRBV4-1
CDR3: CASSQEGSGYQPQHF

D: .
V: TRBV4-3
CDR3: CASSQDPGLRGETQYF

D: .
V: TRBV6-1
CDR3: CASSEQGTNSPLHF

D: TRBD2
V: TRBV11-2
CDR3: CASSFRLAGGPDTQYF

D: .
V: TRBV6-4
CDR3: CASSVTENTEAFF

D: TRBD1
V: TRBV5-1
CDR3: CASSGTTGVVGYTF

D: .
V: TRBV29-1
CDR3: CSVTDSGYNSPLHF

D: .
V: TRBV7-2
CDR3: CASSFGRMSNTGELFF

D: .
V: TRBV6-1
CDR3: CASSEHRGGVTEAFF

D: .
V: TRBV27
CDR3: CASSFHSSNQPQHF

D: TRBD1
V: TRBV5-1
CDR3: CASSLDGTGALSYGYTF

D: TRBD1
V: TRBV6-4
CDR3: CASSEGDRVGAGYTF

D: TRBD2
V: TRBV18
CDR3: CASSPPSRGGHEQYF

D: .
V: TRBV19
CDR3: CASSKTGTGYTF

D: .
V: TRBV5-4
CDR3: CASSSNYNEQFF

D: .
V: TRBV11-3
CDR3: CASSPLGATNEKLFF

D: TRBD1
V: TRBV5-1
CDR3: CASSLATGGKNTEAFF

D: TRBD2
V: TRBV7-8
CDR3: CASSQRRSSGSTDTQYF

D: TRBD1
V: TRBV19
CDR3: CASSDRDRVNEKLFF

D: .
V: TRBV5-1
CDR3: CASSWTGTPNTGELFF

D: TRBD1
V: TRBV9
CDR3: CASSVGGQGVMNTEAFF

D: TRBD1
V: TRBV7-9
CDR3: CASSSGRTGGNNEKLFF

D: .
V: TRBV18
CDR3: CASSPPSGTEAFF

D: TRBD1
V: TRBV7-9
CDR3: CASSYSRTGSTEAFF

D: .
V: TRBV7-3
CDR3: CASSPSEGHLTATGELFF

D: .
V: TRBV29-1
CDR3: CSVGLNNSPLHF

D: TRBD1
V: TRBV2
CDR3: CASTLQGAGEKLFF

D: .
V: TRBV4-1
CDR3: CASSPVGTLKETQYF

D: .
V: TRBV9
CDR3: CASSVGGLNEKLFF

D: .
V: TRBV5-6
CDR3: CASSFGWQTGNTIYF

D: TRBD1
V: TRBV27
CDR3: CASSLGGGSTEAFF

D: .
V: TRBV18
CDR3: CASSPQGPKGEKLFF

D: .
V: TRBV27
CDR3: CASSLYAAHGNSPLHF

D: .
V: TRBV9
CDR3: CASSVSGGYIPF

D: .
V: TRBV11-3
CDR3: CASSKDKGLGVDEKLFF

D: TRBD1
V: TRBV19
CDR3: CASSGGTGYEKLFF

D: TRBD1
V: TRBV27
CDR3: CASSFRRGQGDTEAFF

D: .
V: TRBV14
CDR3: CASSQTTVNEKLFF

D: TRBD1
V: TRBV5-1
CDR3: CASSLGSTGLQGGYPF